The clone carrying this T cell receptor (beta chain) was detected many times. This sample is part of a study of response to subunit inactivated influenza vaccine. Deletions cut 0 bases from V and 6 bases from J, with 9 bases between. This CDR3 is 14 amino acids long. CDR1 and CDR2 from the germline V gene are SGHAT and FQNNGV. Each CDR3 protein gets one entry after TCRdb re-called the RT-PCR reads with MiXCR. Of roughly 550,000 distinct CDR3 sequences in the sample, roughly 23% were seen once. A further study also used this sample, focusing on T cells expressing NK-cell markers. As reported in that work: The TCR beta cDNA came from 5'RACE template switching with UMIs. Investigators obtained TCR beta repertoires from sorted CD3+CD56+NKG2C+, CD3+CD56+NKG2C- and CD3+CD56-NKG2C+ T cells. Seven HCMV-seropositive donors and one seronegative donor made up the eight sequenced donors. Several of the experiments relied on an anti-gamma-delta TCR antibody so that only alpha-beta TCR T cells were sorted. CD8+ T cells in over five donors included dominant NKG2C+ clonotypes at about 1.0-8%.

The sample was CD4+ T cells sorted from PBMCs, taken about 12 days after vaccination. This receptor was taken from a man between 50 and 59 years old who received an inactivated influenza vaccine. J is TRBJ1-5 and V is TRBV11-2; D is perhaps TRBD1 (5 bases). The CDR3 here is CASSLEAGGQPQHF. CDR3 sequence (DNA): TGTGCCAGCAGCTTAGAGGCCGGGGGTCAGCCCCAGCATTTT.